This TCR beta chain originates from a study of identical twins. Study-level points and caveats: Out-of-frame alpha sequences common to twins exhibited a surplus of low generation probability.

V was cut by 6 bases and J by 1 base, with 6 bases left in between. The CDR3 has 13 amino acids. This clonotype was counted ten times or more. Its antigen is not known. Addition of a universal primer site occurred through template switching, and cDNA carried unique molecular identifiers. TCRdb re-called the 5' RACE reads through MiXCR, storing one row per CDR3 protein. The sample shows hundreds of thousands of distinct CDR3 sequences, over 5% of them seen only once. All donors were healthy, and all were Caucasian. The source of this sequence is a man in his late teens or twenties in good health. The V and J genes are TRBV12-3 or TRBV12-4 and TRBJ2-2; D not resolved. Sequencing was done on a sample of naive T cells sorted from blood. As DNA, the CDR3 is TGTGCCAGCAGCTCCAGGAACACCGGGGAGCTGTTTTTT. It is translated as CASSSRNTGELFF.